The rows below give T cell receptor beta chains drawn from one sample of a study of T cell repertoires in cytomegalovirus infection. TCRdb used MiXCR to reprocess the reads, holding one entry per CDR3 protein. The sample includes roughly 60,000 distinct CDR3 sequences, around 34% seen only once; the top ten take roughly two thirds. No antigen has been assigned to these receptors. Material for sequencing was PBMCs, sequenced either directly or after in vitro stimulation (not recorded which). The receptor source for this set is a human donor in good health (CMV status not recorded). Some clones in this sample may be carry-over from other donors' samples. Both conserved end residues are part of each CDR3. A D gene is named only where the DNA matches it firmly. Not all rows give a size; the values are once, few, many and, for expanded clones, a class.

TRBJ2-5 | TRBV3-1 | TRBD2 | many | CASSQGTLGGSGDQYF | TGTGCCAGCAGCCAAGGGACCCTGGGAGGTAGCGGGGATCAGTACTTC
TRBJ2-5 | TRBV7-6 | NA | NA | CASSLGGRSEETQYF | TGTGCCAGCAGCTTAGGGGGGAGGTCGGAGGAGACCCAGTACTTC
TRBJ2-3 | TRBV10-2 | NA | NA | CASSESLVRGRRTDTQYF | TGCGCCAGCAGTGAGTCGCTCGTGCGGGGGCGGCGCACAGATACGCAGTATTTT
TRBJ1-1 | TRBV27 | NA | few | CASSLFWDTEAFF | TGTGCCAGCAGTTTGTTCTGGGACACTGAAGCTTTCTTT
TRBJ2-3 | TRBV4-1 | TRBD2 | few | CASSLRLAGSDTQYF | TGCGCCAGCAGCTTACGACTAGCGGGGTCAGATACGCAGTATTTT
TRBJ2-5 | TRBV6-2/TRBV6-3 | NA | NA | CASSRRDIPGETQYF | TGTGCCAGCAGCCGCCGGGACATCCCTGGGGAGACCCAGTACTTC
TRBJ2-7 | TRBV20-1 | TRBD1 | NA | CSATDRGSAEQYF | TGCAGTGCAACGGACAGGGGATCGGCCGAGCAGTACTTC
TRBJ2-5 | TRBV11-3 | NA | few | CASSLDRGGTQYF | TGTGCCAGCAGCTTAGATCGAGGTGGGACCCAGTACTTC
TRBJ2-3 | TRBV12-3/TRBV12-4 | NA | NA | CASSGYTTSDTQYF | TGTGCCAGCAGTGGGTACACAACCTCCGATACGCAGTATTTT
TRBJ2-2 | TRBV10-2 | TRBD2 | NA | CASGGLAGDAGELFF | TGCGCCAGCGGGGGGTTGGCGGGAGATGCCGGGGAGCTGTTTTTT
TRBJ1-1 | TRBV7-8 | NA | many | CASSLAFPLSQGGTEAFF | TGTGCCAGCAGCTTAGCGTTCCCGTTGAGCCAGGGCGGCACTGAAGCTTTCTTT
TRBJ2-6 | TRBV10-3 | TRBD1 | few | CAIRGDRVLSGANVLTF | TGTGCCATCAGGGGTGACAGGGTCTTGTCTGGGGCCAACGTCCTGACTTTC
TRBJ2-3 | TRBV7-2 | NA | NA | CASKRSGHFTDTQYF | TGTGCCAGCAAAAGAAGCGGCCATTTCACAGATACGCAGTATTTT
TRBJ2-1 | TRBV6-5 | TRBD2 | NA | CASSYFRGGTNEQFF | TGTGCCAGCAGTTACTTCCGGGGGGGCACCAATGAGCAGTTCTTC
TRBJ2-3 | TRBV20-1 | TRBD2 | few | CSVSGGSVTDTQYF | TGCAGTGTTAGCGGGGGGTCTGTCACAGATACGCAGTATTTT
TRBJ1-5 | TRBV4-1 | TRBD1 | few | CASSQHGQVNQPQHF | TGCGCCAGCAGCCAACATGGACAGGTCAATCAGCCCCAGCATTTT
TRBJ2-6 | TRBV12-3/TRBV12-4 | NA | few | CASTRGTGANVLTF | TGTGCCAGCACCAGGGGTACTGGGGCCAACGTCCTGACTTTC
TRBJ1-2 | TRBV6-2/TRBV6-3 | NA | NA | CASSYSKGIYGYTF | TGTGCCAGCAGTTACTCGAAAGGGATCTATGGCTACACCTTC
TRBJ2-3 | TRBV7-2 | TRBD1 | few | CASSLGTGPDTQYF | TGTGCCAGCAGCTTAGGGACAGGGCCAGATACGCAGTATTTT
TRBJ2-7 | TRBV7-2 | TRBD2 | NA | CASSKPGRATEQYF | TGTGCCAGCAGCAAACCCGGGAGGGCCACCGAGCAGTACTTC
TRBJ2-2 | TRBV7-6 | NA | few | CASSLVVGVTGELFF | TGTGCCAGCAGCTTAGTTGTTGGGGTCACCGGGGAGCTGTTTTTT
TRBJ1-2 | TRBV4-1 | NA | NA | CASSQVLGPYGYTF | TGCGCCAGCAGCCAAGTTTTGGGACCCTATGGCTACACCTTC
TRBJ1-3 | TRBV28 | TRBD1 | few | CASSSQDRANTIYF | TGTGCCAGCAGTTCCCAAGACAGGGCCAACACCATATATTTT
TRBJ2-3 | TRBV7-2 | TRBD1 | NA | CASSNRGPTDTQYF | TGTGCCAGCAGCAACAGGGGGCCCACAGATACGCAGTATTTT
TRBJ2-5 | TRBV6-6 | NA | few | CASSYSLTPIVTRMQETQYF | TGTGCCAGCAGTTACTCCCTTACTCCAATTGTTACTAGGATGCAAGAGACCCAGTACTTC
TRBJ2-7 | TRBV29-1 | NA | NA | CSYRTDGTYEQYF | TGCAGCTATCGGACGGATGGTACCTACGAGCAGTACTTC
TRBJ2-1 | TRBV7-9 | TRBD2 | many | CASSLMGLAEYNEQFF | TGTGCCAGCAGCTTAATGGGACTAGCGGAGTACAATGAGCAGTTCTTC
TRBJ2-3 | TRBV12-3/TRBV12-4 | NA | NA | CASSHGGGDTQYF | TGTGCCAGCAGCCACGGGGGCGGGGATACGCAGTATTTT
TRBJ1-2 | TRBV2 | NA | few | CASRPNRESGYTF | TGTGCCAGCAGACCCAACAGGGAAAGTGGCTACACCTTC
TRBJ1-1 | TRBV2 | TRBD1 | few | CASSGDRQRLNTEAFF | TGTGCCAGCAGTGGGGACAGACAAAGGTTGAACACTGAAGCTTTCTTT
TRBJ2-5 | TRBV4-1 | NA | NA | CASSQEGRQEETQYF | TGCGCCAGCAGCCAAGAAGGACGGCAAGAAGAGACCCAGTACTTC
TRBJ1-6 | TRBV27 | NA | many | CASTPTPPSYSYNSPLHF | TGTGCCAGCACACCAACCCCGCCATCATACTCCTATAATTCACCCCTCCACTTT
TRBJ2-3 | TRBV7-9 | NA | few | CASSQSVDTQYF | TGTGCCAGCAGCCAAAGTGTTGATACGCAGTATTTT
TRBJ1-2 | TRBV12-3/TRBV12-4 | NA | NA | CASSPHPWGYGYTF | TGTGCCAGCAGCCCACACCCCTGGGGGTATGGCTACACCTTC
TRBJ2-7 | TRBV5-1 | NA | few | CASSLVGAAPNEQYF | TGCGCCAGCAGCTTGGTAGGGGCCGCCCCTAACGAGCAGTACTTC
TRBJ2-1 | TRBV2 | NA | NA | CASSEKRASLENEQFF | TGTGCCAGCAGTGAAAAGAGGGCTAGCTTGGAGAATGAGCAGTTCTTC
TRBJ2-1 | TRBV12-3/TRBV12-4 | NA | few | CASSPLSGLVTYNEQFF | TGTGCCAGCAGTCCCCTTTCAGGGTTGGTAACCTACAATGAGCAGTTCTTC
TRBJ1-3 | TRBV3-1 | TRBD1 | NA | CASSQEGAFTIYF | TGTGCCAGCAGCCAGGAGGGGGCCTTCACCATATATTTT
TRBJ1-4 | TRBV7-9 | NA | NA | CASSSPVGFNEKLFF | TGTGCCAGCAGCTCGCCGGTCGGGTTTAATGAAAAACTGTTTTTT
TRBJ2-1 | TRBV11-2 | TRBD2 | NA | CASSLLAGGGEQFF | TGTGCCAGCAGCTTACTAGCGGGAGGGGGTGAGCAGTTCTTC
TRBJ2-1 | TRBV29-1 | NA | NA | CSVSRGLSYNEQFF | TGCAGCGTCTCCAGGGGACTTTCCTACAATGAGCAGTTCTTC
TRBJ2-1 | TRBV28 | NA | few | CATLDYQTEQFF | TGTGCCACCCTGGACTACCAGACTGAGCAGTTCTTC
TRBJ2-7 | TRBV6-1 | NA | NA | CASRKMDRYSYEQYF | TGTGCCAGCAGGAAAATGGACAGATACTCCTACGAGCAGTACTTC
TRBJ1-1 | TRBV12-3/TRBV12-4 | NA | few | CASSVSTVNTEAFF | TGTGCCAGCAGTGTTTCGACTGTGAACACTGAAGCTTTCTTT
TRBJ2-1 | TRBV19 | NA | NA | CASSHTGLSGGEQFF | TGTGCCAGTAGCCATACAGGACTCTCTGGGGGTGAGCAGTTCTTC
TRBJ2-3 | TRBV12-5 | NA | many | CASGLVLQGKKVDTQYF | TGTGCTAGTGGTTTGGTACTACAGGGAAAGAAGGTGGATACGCAGTATTTT
TRBJ2-1 | TRBV10-2 | NA | NA | CASSETGLNEFF | TGCGCCAGCAGTGAAACGGGACTTAACGAGTTCTTC
TRBJ1-3 | TRBV5-1 | NA | few | CASSQWSGSGNTIYF | TGCGCCAGCAGCCAATGGTCGGGTTCTGGAAACACCATATATTTT
TRBJ1-6 | TRBV20-1 | NA | few | CSANYGNSNSPLHF | TGCAGTGCAAACTACGGGAACTCCAATTCACCCCTCCACTTT
TRBJ2-1 | TRBV20-1 | NA | NA | CSARVDREQFF | TGCAGTGCTAGAGTCGATCGTGAGCAGTTCTTC
TRBJ1-5 | TRBV19 | NA | NA | CASSIKGSGNQPQHF | TGTGCCAGTAGTATTAAGGGGTCGGGCAATCAGCCCCAGCATTTT
TRBJ1-3 | TRBV12-3/TRBV12-4 | NA | NA | CVSSPSQGPVTHTIYF | TGTGTCAGCAGCCCCTCCCAGGGGCCAGTTACGCACACCATATATTTT
TRBJ1-4 | TRBV4-1 | TRBD1 | few | CASRPQGAYEKLFF | TGCGCCAGCAGACCCCAGGGGGCATATGAAAAACTGTTTTTT
TRBJ2-7 | TRBV7-2 | TRBD2 | NA | CASSSSGLREGSYEQYF | TGTGCCAGCAGCTCTAGTGGGCTACGGGAGGGCTCCTACGAGCAGTACTTC
TRBJ1-5 | TRBV6-2/TRBV6-3 | TRBD1 | NA | CASISGQDVYVRPQHF | TGTGCCAGCATTTCCGGACAGGACGTCTATGTTCGGCCCCAGCATTTT
TRBJ1-4 | TRBV7-2 | TRBD1 | many | CASRATGGEVEKLFF | TGTGCCAGCAGAGCGACAGGGGGCGAGGTTGAAAAACTGTTTTTT
TRBJ2-5 | TRBV7-8 | NA | NA | CASRPLASTFGTQYF | TGTGCCAGCAGGCCCCTAGCGTCAACTTTCGGGACCCAGTACTTC
TRBJ2-5 | TRBV7-6 | NA | NA | CASSLAGGETQYF | TGTGCCAGCAGCTTAGCTGGTGGAGAGACCCAGTACTTC
TRBJ2-7 | TRBV19 | NA | few | CATTGNSYEQYF | TGTGCCACCACAGGGAACTCCTACGAGCAGTACTTC